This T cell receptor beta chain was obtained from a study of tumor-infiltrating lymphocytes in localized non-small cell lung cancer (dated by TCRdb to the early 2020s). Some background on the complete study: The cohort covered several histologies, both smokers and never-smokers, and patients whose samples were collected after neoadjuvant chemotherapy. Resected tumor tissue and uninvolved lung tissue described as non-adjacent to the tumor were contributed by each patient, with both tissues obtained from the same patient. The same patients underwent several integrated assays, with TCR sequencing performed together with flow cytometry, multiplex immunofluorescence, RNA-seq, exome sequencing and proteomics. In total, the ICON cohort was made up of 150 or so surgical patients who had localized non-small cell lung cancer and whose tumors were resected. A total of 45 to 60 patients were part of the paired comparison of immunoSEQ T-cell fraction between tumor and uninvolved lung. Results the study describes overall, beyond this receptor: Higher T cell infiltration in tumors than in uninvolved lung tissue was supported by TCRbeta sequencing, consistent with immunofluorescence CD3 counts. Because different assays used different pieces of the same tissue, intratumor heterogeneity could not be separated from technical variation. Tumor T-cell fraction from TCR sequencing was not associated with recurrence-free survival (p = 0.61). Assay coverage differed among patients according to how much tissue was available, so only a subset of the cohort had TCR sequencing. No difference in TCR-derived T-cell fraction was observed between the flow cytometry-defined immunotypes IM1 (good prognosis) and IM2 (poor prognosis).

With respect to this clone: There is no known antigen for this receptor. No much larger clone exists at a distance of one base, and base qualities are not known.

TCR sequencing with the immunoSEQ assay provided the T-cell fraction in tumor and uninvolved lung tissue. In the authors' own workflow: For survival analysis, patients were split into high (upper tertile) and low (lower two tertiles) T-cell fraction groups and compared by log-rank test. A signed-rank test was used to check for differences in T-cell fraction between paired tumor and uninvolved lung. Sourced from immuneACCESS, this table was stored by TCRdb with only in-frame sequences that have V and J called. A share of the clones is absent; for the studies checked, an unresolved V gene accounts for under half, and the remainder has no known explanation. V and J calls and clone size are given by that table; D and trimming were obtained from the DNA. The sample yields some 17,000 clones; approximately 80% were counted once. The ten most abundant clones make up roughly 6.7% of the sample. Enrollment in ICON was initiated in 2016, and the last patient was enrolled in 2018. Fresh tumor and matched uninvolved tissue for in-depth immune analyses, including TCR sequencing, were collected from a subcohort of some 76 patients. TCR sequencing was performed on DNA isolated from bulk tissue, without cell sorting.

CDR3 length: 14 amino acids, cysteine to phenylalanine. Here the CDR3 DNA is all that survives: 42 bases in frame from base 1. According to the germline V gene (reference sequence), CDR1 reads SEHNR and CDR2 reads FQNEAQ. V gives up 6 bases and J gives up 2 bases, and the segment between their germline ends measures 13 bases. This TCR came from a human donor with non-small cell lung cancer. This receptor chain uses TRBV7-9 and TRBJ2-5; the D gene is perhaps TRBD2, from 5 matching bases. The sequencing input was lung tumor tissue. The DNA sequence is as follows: TGTGCCAGCAGACGACTCGGGATTCAAGAGACCCAGTACTTC. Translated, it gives CASRRLGIQETQYF.